This T cell receptor beta chain is drawn from a study of blood T cell repertoires in COVID-19. Whole-study context: There were acute and convalescent COVID-19 samples, and they came from the United States, Italy and Spain. Sample material is recorded as cDNA or gDNA derived from T cells, B-cell-depleted T cells, or PBMCs.

This CDR3 comprises 15 residues. The germline V gene encodes CDR1 MDHEN and CDR2 SYDVKM. J was trimmed by 5 bases and V by 4 bases; bases with no gene match: 1. Under the authors' procedure: Reference gene primers were amplified, and this amplification served to estimate nucleated cell counts. The table came from immunoSEQ multiplex PCR; TCRdb's copy has only in-frame clones and leaves some out. V, J and clone size reflect that table, while D and trimming were determined from the DNA. The sample has roughly 32,000 clones, around 85% seen once. Sequencing was performed on peripheral blood. This clonotype was obtained from a man in his 60s with active or convalescent COVID-19. This rearrangement joins TRBV28 to TRBJ2-5, with 16 bases fitting TRBD2. CDR3 bases: TGTGCCAGCAGTTGGGGACTAGCGGGGGGGGAGACCCAGTACTTC. The encoded protein is CASSWGLAGGETQYF.